The entry below describes one T cell receptor beta chain. What it binds is not known. CDR1 SGHVS and CDR2 FQNEAQ come from the germline V gene. After removal of 0 bases from V and 6 bases from J, the junction contained 11 bases not matched to a gene. The CDR3 is 17 amino acids. This sample stems from a study of glioma-infiltrating T cells after dendritic cell vaccination. The study's findings and limits: TCR clonality showed no direct relationship with survival. Higher pretreatment TIL content predicted longer progression-free time and survival.

Produced via immunoSEQ multiplex PCR; TCRdb's table is partial and in-frame only. The sample holds around 97,000 clones, about four fifths seen once. Only patients with spare fresh-frozen tumor and over two years of follow-up were included. The gene calls are TRBV7-8 and TRBJ1-3, with TRBD1 identical over 7 bases. Specimen: blood, collected before dendritic cell vaccination. This clonotype was obtained from a human donor with glioblastoma. The CDR3 region has the DNA TGTGCCAGCAGCTTAGCGCACGTCGCAGGGGGAAAAAACACCATATATTTT. Its translation is CASSLAHVAGGKNTIYF.